A single sample is the source of the 2 T cell receptor beta chains below, sequenced in a study of early T cells in non-severe SARS-CoV-2 infection. MiXCR was run by TCRdb on the 5' RACE reads, yielding one entry per CDR3 protein. The table includes roughly 23,000 distinct CDR3 sequences, over 5.5% detected once. The source was whole blood, collected at baseline. The receptors were gathered from an adult who was a healthcare worker with PCR-confirmed SARS-CoV-2 infection or an uninfected control (not recorded which).

This chain joins TRBV6-5 and TRBJ1-1; D remains ambiguous. The CDR3 loop spans 12 amino acids. Germline V gives CDR1 MNHEY, CDR2 SVGAGI. Trimming shortened V by 6 bases and J by 5 bases, and 10 bases separated the two germline ends. The CDR3 DNA sequence: TGTGCCAGCAGCCCCCCCTCGACTGAAGCTTTCTTT. Amino acids: CASSPPSTEAFF.

This rearrangement joins TRBV4-3 to TRBJ2-1; 10 nucleotides agree with TRBD2. This CDR3 is 16 amino acids long. Germline lookup yields CDR1 LGHNA and CDR2 YSLEER. The junction had 8 bases not matched to a gene; V was cut back by 1 base and J by 8 bases. The CDR3 loop is CASSQVSGLAVYEQFF. In DNA form, the CDR3 reads TGCGCCAGCAGCCAAGTTTCCGGACTAGCGGTCTATGAGCAGTTCTTC.